Reported below is one T cell receptor beta chain. The antigen remains undetermined. Trimming left V 3 bases short and J 3 bases short, with 10 bases between. CDR3 size: 13 residues. In germline, CDR1 is SGDLS, CDR2 YYNGEE. The data are from a study of a mutant IDH1 vaccine in newly diagnosed glioma. Study-wide context: Among treated patients, around 62% were male and around 40% female, and mean age was around 40 years.

TCRdb's copy holds only in-frame clones and misses some; the assay was immunoSEQ multiplex PCR. Of 20,000 to 25,000 clones listed, 93% are singletons. Regarding time point: baseline, week 1 (first vaccination visit). The treatment denotes: pre-vaccination baseline after standard-of-care therapy. Whole-study findings and limits: Overall, approximately 93% of patients had vaccine-induced immune responses. Alterations occurring in top peripheral T cell clonotypes seemed unrelated to pseudoprogression.

This TCR derives from a man aged 40-49 years with glioma. This sample comprised PBMCs, obtained from a glioma patient treated with radiotherapy, temozolomide or both. V and J are TRBV9 and TRBJ2-7; D unclear. The CDR3 bases are TGTGCCAGCAGCGAAGGACCGAGCTACGAGCAGTACTTC. Amino acids: CASSEGPSYEQYF.